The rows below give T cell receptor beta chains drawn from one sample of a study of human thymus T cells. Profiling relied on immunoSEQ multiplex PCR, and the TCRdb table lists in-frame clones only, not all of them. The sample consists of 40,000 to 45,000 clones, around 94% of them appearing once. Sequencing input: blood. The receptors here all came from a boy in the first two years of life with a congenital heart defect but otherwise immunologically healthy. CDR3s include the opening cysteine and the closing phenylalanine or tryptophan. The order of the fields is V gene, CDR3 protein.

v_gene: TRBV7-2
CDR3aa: CASSVSAAGQETQYF

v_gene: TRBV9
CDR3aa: CASSVRLNTDTQYF

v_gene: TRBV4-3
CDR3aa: CASNTGGRTEAFF

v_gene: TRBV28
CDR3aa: CASSRPAEHNSPLHF

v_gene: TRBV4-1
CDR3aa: CASSSQGPEAFF

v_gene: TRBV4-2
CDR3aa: CASSQDWQGAGNTIYF

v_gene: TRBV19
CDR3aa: CASSIASALSYEQYF

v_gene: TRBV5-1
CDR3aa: CASSLGPNTEAFF

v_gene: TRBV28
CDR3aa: CASSFLQVREKLFF

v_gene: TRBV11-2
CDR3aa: CASSLYGQGGEKLFF

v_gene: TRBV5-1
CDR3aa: CASSRGEGTGELFF

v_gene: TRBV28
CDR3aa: CASRTAGAGTGELFF

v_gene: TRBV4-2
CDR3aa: CASSQEDRTGQPQHF

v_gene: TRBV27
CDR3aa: CASSFASGGNYNEQFF

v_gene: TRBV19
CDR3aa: CASSYRPNAEAFF

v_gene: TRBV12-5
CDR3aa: CASGLSHRKNNQPQHF

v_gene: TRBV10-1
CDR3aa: CASPQRTEAFF

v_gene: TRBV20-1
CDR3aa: CSASGGYEQYF

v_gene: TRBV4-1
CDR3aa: CASSHLGETQYF

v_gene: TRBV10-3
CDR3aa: CAISVGLAGYEQYF

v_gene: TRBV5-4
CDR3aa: CASSPPTKNTEAFF

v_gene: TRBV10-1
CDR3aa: CAGKGAYNEQFF

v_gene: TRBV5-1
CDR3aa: CASSLGQGGSGANVLTF

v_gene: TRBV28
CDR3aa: CASSFSRGYNQPQHF

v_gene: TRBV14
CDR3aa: CASSQEILPRKGYTF

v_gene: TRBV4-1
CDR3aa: CASSQDQGAGNTIYF

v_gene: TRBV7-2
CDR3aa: CASSFGPNEQFF

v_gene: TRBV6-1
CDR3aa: CASSDLEGTSGALQETQYF

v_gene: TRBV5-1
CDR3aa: CASSLGDYGYTF

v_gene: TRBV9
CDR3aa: CASSVEADPISYEQYF

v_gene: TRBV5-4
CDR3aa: CASSSTTGGETQYF

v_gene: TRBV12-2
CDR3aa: CASRPTVTQHF

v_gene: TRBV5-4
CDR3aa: CASSSRGWYGYTF

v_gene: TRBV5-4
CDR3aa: CASSLTSGDYNEQFF

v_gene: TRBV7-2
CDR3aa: CASSWVAGGPRTGELFF